A single sample is the source of the 30 T cell receptor beta chains below, sequenced in a study of control samples from healthy donors and cancer patients. Produced via immunoSEQ multiplex PCR; TCRdb's table is partial and in-frame only. Of about 70,000 clones in the sample, 84% were seen once. The source material was blood. Every receptor here comes from a man aged 50-60 years in good health.

The chain uses TRBV19 and TRBJ1-6, with D perhaps matching TRBD1 (5 bases). Per germline, CDR1 LNHDA and CDR2 SQIVND (reference sequence). V dropped 6 bases and J dropped 8 bases, with 14 bases sitting between them. The CDR3 consists of 14 residues. The CDR3 coding sequence is TGTGCCAGTAGATACCAGGGAGGTGATTCACCCCTCCACTTT. Translation: CASRYQGGDSPLHF.

The sample holds one count of this clone. V gene TRBV3-1 (or the pseudogene TRBV3-2) combines with J gene TRBJ2-7; 9 bases agree with TRBD2. The trim removed 0 bases at V and 3 bases at J, leaving 3 bases unmatched. Per germline, CDR1 LGHDT and CDR2 YNNKEL (reference sequence). This CDR3 is 15 amino acids long. The CDR3 bases are TGTGCCAGCAGCCAAGATCTTAGCGGGGGCTACGAGCAGTACTTC. This sequence encodes CASSQDLSGGYEQYF.

The chain has TRBV5-1 and TRBJ2-7, with 10 bases lining up with TRBD1. J lost 5 bases, V lost 0 bases, and 5 bases had no gene match. The CDR3 covers 15 residues. Germline V CDR1 and CDR2: SGHRS, YFSETQ. The CDR3 nucleotides read TGCGCCAGCAGCTTGGAGGGGACAGGGGCAGACGAGCAGTACTTC. Translated: CASSLEGTGADEQYF.

The V gene is TRBV14, the J gene TRBJ2-7; TRBD2 agrees at 9 bases. Germline CDR1 is SGHDN and CDR2 is FVKESK. The junction had 7 bases not matched to a gene; V was cut back by 1 base and J by 3 bases. This CDR3 has 16 amino acids. The CDR3 sequence: CASSQALLAGLYEQYF. The CDR3 nucleotides are TGTGCCAGCAGCCAAGCCCTCCTAGCGGGGCTCTACGAGCAGTACTTC.

This chain joins TRBV2 and TRBJ2-3; D possibly matches TRBD1 or TRBD2 (6 bases each). Germline V gene data show CDR1 as SNHLY and CDR2 as FYNNEI. Trimming removed 7 bases at V and 0 bases at J, with 14 bases between. This CDR3 is 15 amino acids long. Here the CDR3 reads CASIQRGPSTDTQYF. The CDR3, as DNA: TGTGCCAGCATCCAACGGGGGCCGAGCACAGATACGCAGTATTTT.

V is TRBV6-1 and J is TRBJ1-6; 7 bases match TRBD1. Per germline, CDR1 MNHNS and CDR2 SASEGT. Trimming removed 3 bases from V and 7 bases from J; junction bases left unmatched: 3. This CDR3 contains 14 residues. CDR3 DNA sequence: TGTGCCAGCAGTGATCGACAGGGCAATTCACCCCTCCACTTT. This sequence encodes CASSDRQGNSPLHF.

The rearrangement uses TRBV9 and TRBJ1-2, with no clear D. Trimming cost V 4 bases and J 0 bases, with 10 bases left between them. Germline V CDR1 and CDR2: SGDLS, YYNGEE. CDR3 length equals 14 residues. The CDR3 here is CASSPPGANYGYTF. The CDR3 DNA reads TGTGCCAGCAGCCCCCCGGGAGCTAACTATGGCTACACCTTC.

This rearrangement joins TRBV11-2 to TRBJ2-7; tentative D call: TRBD2 (6 bases). V dropped 1 base and J dropped 5 bases, with 12 bases sitting between them. CDR3 size: 14 residues. The V gene's germline CDR1 is SGHAT and CDR2 FQNNGV. CDR3 sequence reads: CASSLAGSDDEQYF. CDR3 sequence (DNA): TGTGCCAGCAGCTTAGCCGGGAGTGATGACGAGCAGTACTTC.

As for this clone: Mismatch with germline at one junction end may stem from a read error. The CDR3 region is CASSQVDHYPGELFF. DNA for the CDR3: TGTGCCAGCAGCCAAGTTGACCACTACCCCGGCGAGCTGTTTTTT. The chain couples TRBV4-2 to TRBJ2-2; D gene uncertain. The CDR3 runs 15 residues. Germline loops: CDR1 LGHNA, CDR2 YNFKEQ.

The genes are TRBV10-3 and TRBJ2-2; 7 nucleotides agree with TRBD2. Germline CDR1 and CDR2: ENHRY and SYGVKD. The CDR3 sequence is 14 residues long. The junction had 11 bases not matched to a gene; V was cut back by 11 bases and J by 5 bases. The CDR3 DNA reads as TGTGCCTCCCAGGCGGGCGGGGGAACCGGGGAGCTGTTTTTT. Its translation is CASQAGGGTGELFF.

The rearrangement uses TRBV25-1 and TRBJ1-2; D gene unclear. Germline lookup yields CDR1 MGHDK and CDR2 SYGVNS. This CDR3 contains 15 residues. The germline V and J ends were trimmed by 4 bases and 4 bases, with 16 bases remaining between them. The CDR3 nucleotides are TGTGCCAGCAGTGGGATTCAAGAAAGCACCTATGGCTACACCTTC. Encoded protein: CASSGIQESTYGYTF.

The chain combines TRBV9 with TRBJ2-3; D is uncertain. The CDR3 loop spans 14 amino acids. The germline V gene encodes CDR1 SGDLS and CDR2 YYNGEE. V gave up 0 bases and J gave up 6 bases, with 11 bases separating them. Here the CDR3 reads CASSVDPARDTQYF. CDR3 bases: TGTGCCAGCAGCGTAGATCCTGCCCGGGATACGCAGTATTTT.

This clone was seen only once. The chain couples TRBV5-1 to TRBJ2-7, with TRBD1 matching 9 bases. The CDR3 has 14 amino acids. CDR1 and CDR2 from the germline V gene are SGHRS and YFSETQ. Unmatched junction bases numbered 6, after V lost 5 bases and J lost 3 bases. The CDR3 loop is CASSTGGAGYEQYF. The CDR3 coding sequence is TGCGCCAGCAGTACAGGGGGCGCGGGCTACGAGCAGTACTTC.

The V gene is TRBV25-1, the J gene TRBJ1-1; 7 bases map to TRBD1. CDR1 is MGHDK and CDR2 is SYGVNS in the germline V gene. V dropped 4 bases and J dropped 4; count of bases not matched to a gene: 3. The CDR3 is made up of 13 amino acids. The CDR3 DNA sequence: TGTGCCAGCAGTGGACAGGGTATCACTGAAGCTTTCTTT. Encoded protein: CASSGQGITEAFF.

V is TRBV27 and J is TRBJ2-1; 10 bases match TRBD1. CDR3 length: 16 amino acids. J was trimmed by 3 bases and V by 4 bases; bases with no gene match: 6. Germline loops: CDR1 MNHEY, CDR2 SMNVEV (reference sequence). This CDR3 is CASSSSGTGDYNEQFF. CDR3 in DNA: TGTGCCAGCAGTTCCTCCGGGACAGGGGACTACAATGAGCAGTTCTTC.

This clone was observed a single time. The chain combines TRBV24-1 with TRBJ2-2; D gene uncertain. The V gene's germline CDR1 is KGHDR and CDR2 SFDVKD. Trimming took 7 bases from V and 0 from J, leaving 14 bases between them. This CDR3 is built from 16 residues. The CDR3 bases are TGTGCCACCAGCGTCGGACCGCCAACGAACACCGGGGAGCTGTTTTTT. It translates to CATSVGPPTNTGELFF.

The rearrangement links TRBV30 to TRBJ2-7; 8 bases map to TRBD1. V trimming: 4 bases; J trimming: 6 bases; junction bases outside the gene matches: 17. The V gene's germline CDR1 is GTSNPN and CDR2 SVGIG (reference sequence). The CDR3 extends over 16 amino acids. The CDR3 loop is CAWIRKDTGGTREQYF. CDR3 DNA: TGTGCCTGGATCCGAAAAGACACAGGGGGGACACGCGAGCAGTACTTC.

The genes are TRBV28 and TRBJ1-2, with 8 bases matching TRBD1. There are 15 residues in the CDR3. Germline trimming cut 4 bases from V and 5 bases from J; bases unmatched to any gene: 9. CDR1 is MDHEN and CDR2 is SYDVKM in the germline V gene. The CDR3 DNA sequence: TGTGCCAGCAGTTCCACCGGACAGGGTGGTTATGGCTACACCTTC. Protein: CASSSTGQGGYGYTF.

The gene calls are TRBV14 and TRBJ1-1; no firm D call. The CDR3 loop spans 14 amino acids. Germline loops: CDR1 SGHDN, CDR2 FVKESK. Trimming removed 3 bases at V and 3 bases at J, with 11 bases between. CDR3 sequence: CASSHEGAHTEAFF. In DNA form, the CDR3 reads TGTGCCAGCAGCCATGAGGGAGCCCACACTGAAGCTTTCTTT.

The J gene is TRBJ1-1, the V gene TRBV2, with 7 nucleotides matching TRBD1. This CDR3 comprises 16 residues. Germline-derived CDR1 and CDR2 are SNHLY and FYNNEI. The J segment lost 0 bases and the V segment lost 1 base, leaving 5 bases of the junction unmatched. CDR3 in DNA: TGTGCCAGCAGTGAAGGGGACAGACTATTGAACACTGAAGCTTTCTTT. Its translation: CASSEGDRLLNTEAFF.

This chain links TRBV19 with TRBJ1-2, with a possible D match to TRBD1 (6 bases). CDR1 and CDR2 (germline): LNHDA, SQIVND (reference sequence). CDR3 size: 15 residues. V was shortened by 4 bases and J by 4 bases, with 16 bases between the two germline ends. CDR3 nucleotide sequence: TGTGCCAGTAGTACCCGGGACAAGTTCTTCTATGGCTACACCTTC. Encoded protein: CASSTRDKFFYGYTF.

This clone was recorded only once. The chain couples TRBV28 to TRBJ1-5; D uncertain. The germline gives CDR1 MDHEN, CDR2 SYDVKM. This CDR3 comprises 11 residues. The V end was cut by 6 bases, the J end by 3 bases, with 3 bases between. The CDR3 bases are TGTGCCAGCAGGGACAATCAGCCCCAGCATTTT. Encoded protein: CASRDNQPQHF.

This clone appeared once. This sequence joins TRBV9 and TRBJ1-1, with D perhaps TRBD1 (5 bases). CDR1 SGDLS and CDR2 YYNGEE come from the germline V gene. The CDR3 covers 14 residues. V was trimmed by 4 bases and J by 4 bases, leaving 14 bases between them. The DNA of the CDR3 is TGTGCCAGCAGCTCGGGACCGCGGGGCACTGAAGCTTTCTTT. This sequence encodes CASSSGPRGTEAFF.

This sequence joins TRBV11-2 and TRBJ1-1; a weak D match, TRBD1 (6 bases). CDR1 SGHAT and CDR2 FQNNGV come from the germline V gene. The CDR3 loop spans 18 amino acids. Trimming stripped 0 bases from V and 5 bases from J, with 22 bases between. The CDR3 spells CASSLERSASGESTEAFF. CDR3 nucleotide sequence: TGTGCCAGCAGCTTAGAACGCAGCGCCTCAGGGGAAAGTACTGAAGCTTTCTTT.

The J gene is TRBJ1-6, the V gene TRBV27, with TRBD1 as a possible D gene (6 bases). This CDR3 spans 15 amino acids. Looked up from germline, CDR1 is MNHEY and CDR2 is SMNVEV (reference sequence). V gave up 3 bases and J gave up 10 bases, with 16 bases separating them. CDR3: CASSLGTKAGSPLHF. The CDR3 DNA reads TGTGCCAGCAGTTTGGGGACAAAGGCCGGCTCACCCCTCCACTTT.

V gene TRBV5-6 combines with J gene TRBJ2-7, with 9 bases that match TRBD1. Germline CDR1 is SGHDT and CDR2 is YYEEEE. Trimming took 4 bases from V and 2 from J; bases not matched to a gene: 7. The CDR3 spans 15 residues. CDR3 loop: CASSRDRGTPYEQYF. The DNA for the CDR3 is TGTGCCAGCAGCAGAGACAGGGGGACCCCCTACGAGCAGTACTTC.

As DNA, the CDR3 is TGTGCCAGCAGTTACTTCCGCGGGGGGGCGGATTTAGAGACCCAGTACTTC. It is translated as CASSYFRGGADLETQYF. The rearrangement joins TRBV6-2 or TRBV6-3 to TRBJ2-5; 9 positions agree with TRBD2. CDR3 length equals 17 residues. The V segment lost 1 base and the J segment 4 bases; nucleotides outside the gene matches: 10. Germline V gene lookup returns CDR1 MNHEY and CDR2 SVGEGT.

The chain combines TRBV9 with TRBJ2-7; TRBD2 is a possible D gene (6 bases). This CDR3 is 14 amino acids long. Germline V lookup: CDR1 SGDLS, CDR2 YYNGEE. Trimming cost V 0 bases and J 7 bases, with 14 bases left between them. CDR3 nucleotides: TGTGCCAGCAGCGTAGATGGGACGGGAGTTGAGCAGTACTTC. Translated: CASSVDGTGVEQYF.

As for this clone: Germline is not matched at one junction end, which may reflect a read error. This rearrangement joins TRBV3-1 (or the pseudogene TRBV3-2) to TRBJ2-1; 7 nucleotides line up with TRBD2. The CDR3 runs 14 residues. Looked up from germline, CDR1 is LGHDT and CDR2 is YNNKEL (reference sequence). The CDR3: CPTATLREDNEQFF. DNA of the CDR3: TGCCCCACAGCCACCTTACGGGAGGACAATGAGCAGTTCTTC.

The J gene is TRBJ2-3, the V gene TRBV6-1; D possibly corresponds to TRBD1 (6 bases). Trimming left V 0 bases short and J 1 base short, with 8 bases between. The CDR3 length is 15 residues. Germline CDR1 reads MNHNS; CDR2 reads SASEGT. The CDR3 DNA reads as TGTGCCAGCAGTGAAGCCAGGGGCGGCACAGATACGCAGTATTTT. It codes for CASSEARGGTDTQYF.